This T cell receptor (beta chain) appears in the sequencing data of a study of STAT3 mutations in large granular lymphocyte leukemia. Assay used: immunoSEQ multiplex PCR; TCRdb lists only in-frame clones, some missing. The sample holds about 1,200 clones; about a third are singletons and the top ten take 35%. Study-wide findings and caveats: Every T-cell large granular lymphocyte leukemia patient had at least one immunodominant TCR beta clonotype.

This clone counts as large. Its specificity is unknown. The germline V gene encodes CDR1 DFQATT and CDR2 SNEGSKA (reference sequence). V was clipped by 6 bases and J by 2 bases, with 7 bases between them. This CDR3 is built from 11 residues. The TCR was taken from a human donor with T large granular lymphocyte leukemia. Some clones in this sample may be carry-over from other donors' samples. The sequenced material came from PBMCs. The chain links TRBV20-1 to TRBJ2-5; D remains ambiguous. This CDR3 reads CSAQHQETQYF. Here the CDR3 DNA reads TGCAGTGCCCAACATCAAGAGACCCAGTACTTC.